Below, one TCR beta chain is given with its context. The antigen is unknown. The naive CD8 fraction comprised CD45RO-negative cells positively selected for CCR7 and excluded terminally differentiated effector memory CD45RA+ cells. This sample was included in a study of shared clonotypes between healthy human individuals. Study outcomes and limitations: Sharing across a handful of donors was seen in about 5% of naive CD4 clonotypes. In general, naive subsets displayed greater estimated richness than memory subsets did.

The germline CDR1 and CDR2 sequences are MNHNY and SVGAGI (reference sequence). The CDR3 is 12 residues long. Between the trimmed V and J ends, which lost 7 bases and 7 bases, there was a span of 10 bases. This table comes from immunoSEQ multiplex PCR, and its TCRdb copy is limited to in-frame clones, with some not included. The sample lists about 600,000 clones; nearly 97% were seen once. The sequenced sample was naive CD8+ T cells sorted from blood. This sequence was found in a woman younger than 45 in good health. The V and J genes are TRBV6-6 and TRBJ1-4; D is uncertain. In DNA, the CDR3 is TGTGCCAGCACGCTCGCAGGTGAAAAACTGTTTTTT. This encodes CASTLAGEKLFF.